This TCR beta chain was sequenced during a study of cytomegalovirus exposure and HLA in healthy donors. Study information: A later analysis reported the roughly 130 validation repertoires used the same platform as the 500 to 800 first-cohort repertoires. Study-wide points: Specific recognition of CMV antigens was confirmed in vitro for three chains (all CMV-associated). Associated with cytomegalovirus, according to the listing, were 150 to 200 TCR beta chains.

Separation from the roughly 680-subject first cohort characterized the approximately 120-subject validation cohort, to which the donors belonged. Turning to this clone: No antigen is known for it.

TCRdb keeps only in-frame clones here, not all; method: immunoSEQ multiplex PCR. The data show hundreds of thousands of clones, approximately 87% seen once. The sample was PBMCs. This sequence originates from a young man in good health and CMV-seronegative.

The CDR3 protein is CASSSTGRSGNTIYF. CDR3 in DNA: TGTGCCAGCAGCTCAACAGGGAGATCTGGAAACACCATATATTTT. The J gene is TRBJ1-3, the V gene TRBV5-6; D possibly corresponds to TRBD1 (6 bases). The CDR3 is 15 residues long. V dropped 3 bases and J dropped 1 base, with 11 bases sitting between them. CDR1 and CDR2 from the germline V gene are SGHDT and YYEEEE.